The 21 T cell receptor beta chains given below trace back to one sample, sequenced in a study of shared clonotypes between healthy human individuals. CD45RO-negative, CCR7-positively selected cells formed the naive CD8 fraction, excluding terminally differentiated effector memory CD45RA+ cells. Using immunoSEQ multiplex PCR, the repertoire was profiled, and TCRdb retains in-frame clones only, with some absent. The repertoire consists of millions of clones, with roughly 91% occurring once and the leading ten covering approximately 1.7%. The sample consisted of naive CD8+ T cells from PBMCs. The receptors come from a man aged 18 to 29 in good health. Some clones in this sample may be carry-over from other donors' samples.

The chain employs TRBV9 and TRBJ2-2; 10 bases map to TRBD2. The CDR3 contains 16 residues. Germline V gene data show CDR1 as SGDLS and CDR2 as YYNGEE. Unmatched junction bases numbered 3, after V lost 3 bases and J lost 1 base. The CDR3 DNA is TGTGCCAGCAGCGGGACTAGCGGAAAGAACACCGGGGAGCTGTTTTTT. Amino acid sequence: CASSGTSGKNTGELFF.

The chain recombines TRBV9 with TRBJ2-1; TRBD1 might be the D (5 bases). The CDR3 spans 17 residues. Germline CDR1 reads SGDLS; CDR2 reads YYNGEE. V was pared by 3 bases and J by 5 bases, with 21 bases between. This CDR3 reads CASSAHLKGQGNNEQFF. CDR3 DNA: TGTGCCAGCAGCGCTCACCTTAAGGGGCAGGGAAACAATGAGCAGTTCTTC.

The rearrangement joins TRBV15 to TRBJ2-5, with TRBD1 as a possible D gene (6 bases). Looked up from germline, CDR1 is LNHNV and CDR2 is YYDKDF (reference sequence). This CDR3 has 15 amino acids. The ends were cut back, 4 bases at V and 2 bases at J, with 14 bases in the middle. The CDR3 loop is CATSTRNRAQETQYF. CDR3 nucleotide sequence: TGTGCCACCAGCACGCGAAACAGGGCGCAAGAGACCCAGTACTTC.

The rearrangement links TRBV4-3 to TRBJ2-7, with a possible D match to TRBD1 (5 bases). Germline values: CDR1 LGHNA, CDR2 YSLEER. The CDR3 is made up of 14 amino acids. With 3 bases removed from V and 2 bases from J, the gap between germline ends came to 11 bases. The CDR3 protein is CASSHQRQTYEQYF. The CDR3 DNA reads TGCGCCAGCAGCCACCAGCGACAGACCTACGAGCAGTACTTC.

This rearrangement joins TRBV28 to TRBJ2-1; D not resolved. Trimming stripped 10 bases from V and 5 bases from J, with 9 bases between. Germline V gene data show CDR1 as MDHEN and CDR2 as SYDVKM. This CDR3 contains 11 residues. CDR3 sequence reads: CATSSNNEQFF. CDR3 sequence (DNA): TGTGCCACCTCAAGTAACAATGAGCAGTTCTTC. Full variable domain (missing parts from reference TRBV28 and TRBJ2-1): DVKVTQSSRYLVKRTGEKVFLECVQDMDHENMFWYRQDPGLGLRLIYFSYDVKMKEKGDIPEGYSVSREKKERFSLILESASTNQTSMYLCATSSNNEQFFGPGTRLTVL.

Only one count was recorded for this clone. The chain joins TRBV14 to TRBJ2-7; TRBD1 might be the D (6 bases). V was clipped by 4 bases and J by 0 bases, with 10 bases between them. This CDR3 has 14 residues. Germline V lookup: CDR1 SGHDN, CDR2 FVKESK. CDR3 sequence (DNA): TGTGCCAGCAGCCCGGGACATCGCTCCTACGAGCAGTACTTC. This sequence encodes CASSPGHRSYEQYF.

The chain links TRBV12-5 to TRBJ1-1; D not resolved. This CDR3 contains 17 residues. In germline, CDR1 is LGHNT, CDR2 FRNRAP. The germline V and J ends were trimmed by 1 base and 0 bases, with 15 bases remaining between them. The CDR3 loop reads CASGLAHPSGLNTEAFF. CDR3 in DNA: TGTGCTAGTGGTTTGGCCCATCCCTCGGGTTTGAACACTGAAGCTTTCTTT.

The rearrangement uses TRBV28 and TRBJ1-1, with TRBD1 matching 9 bases. The V gene end was trimmed by 6 bases and the J gene end by 4 bases; junction bases not matched to a gene: 12. This CDR3 has 16 amino acids. Germline-derived CDR1 and CDR2 are MDHEN and SYDVKM. CDR3: CASRPLIQGASTEAFF. CDR3 coding DNA: TGTGCCAGCAGACCACTTATACAGGGGGCCAGCACTGAAGCTTTCTTT.

The gene calls are TRBV9 and TRBJ1-1, with unresolved D. CDR3 length: 11 residues. Germline CDR1 and CDR2: SGDLS and YYNGEE. The germline V and J ends were trimmed by 4 bases and 8 bases, with 9 bases remaining between them. As DNA, the CDR3 is TGTGCCAGCAGCTCAAGCGGAGAAGCTTTCTTT. Translation gives CASSSSGEAFF. The variable domain in full, with the rest retrieved from reference TRBV9 and TRBJ1-1, is DSGVTQTPKHLITATGQRVTLRCSPRSGDLSVYWYQQSLDQGLQFLIQYYNGEERAKGNILERFSAQQFPDLHSELNLSSLELGDSALYFCASSSSGEAFFGQGTRLTVV.

The J gene is TRBJ1-1, the V gene TRBV10-2; the match to TRBD1 covers 11 bases. The ends lost 6 bases at V and 7 bases at J; junction bases unmatched: 4. Germline CDR1 is WSHSY and CDR2 is SAAADI. CDR3 size: 13 residues. The CDR3 spells CASRDRGRGEAFF. In nucleotides, the CDR3 is TGCGCCAGCAGGGACAGGGGGCGGGGTGAAGCTTTCTTT.

This chain uses TRBV28 with TRBJ2-1; the D gene is possibly TRBD1 (5 bases). Germline-derived CDR1 and CDR2 are MDHEN and SYDVKM. The CDR3 length is 15 residues. The V end lost 3 bases, the J end lost 1 base, and 10 bases lay between the germline ends. CDR3 protein: CASSFGRASYNEQFF. For the CDR3, the DNA is TGTGCCAGCAGTTTCGGCAGGGCGTCCTACAATGAGCAGTTCTTC.

Worth noting for this clone: The sample holds other DNA sequences that translate to the same CDR3. This chain connects TRBV6-1 to TRBJ1-2; 8 nucleotides align to TRBD1. The CDR3 totals 12 residues. The J segment lost 4 bases and the V segment lost 6 bases, leaving 1 base of the junction unmatched. The V gene's germline CDR1 is MNHNS and CDR2 SASEGT. The CDR3 DNA reads TGTGCCAGCAGCGACAGGGGCTATGGCTACACCTTC. This translates into CASSDRGYGYTF.

Points on this clone: The identical CDR3 is also encoded by other nucleotide sequences in the sample. The genes are TRBV6-5 and TRBJ2-5, with D unclear. Trimming pared 2 bases from V and 2 bases from J, leaving 9 bases between. The CDR3 covers 14 residues. Germline V gene sequence: CDR1 MNHEY, CDR2 SVGAGI. CDR3 protein: CASSYTGRQETQYF. The CDR3 nucleotides are TGTGCCAGCAGTTACACCGGCCGACAAGAGACCCAGTACTTC.

The chain carries TRBV7-9 and TRBJ1-1; D is possibly TRBD1 (6 bases). Per the germline V gene, CDR1 is SEHNR and CDR2 is FQNEAQ (reference sequence). V was clipped by 1 base and J by 0 bases, with 15 bases between them. This CDR3 contains 17 residues. The CDR3 reads CASSLGYGQSMNTEAFF. The CDR3, as DNA: TGTGCCAGCAGCTTAGGTTATGGACAGAGCATGAACACTGAAGCTTTCTTT.

The rearrangement joins TRBV27 to TRBJ2-7, with 8 bases matching TRBD1. This CDR3 has 17 residues. The junction had 10 bases not matched to a gene; V was cut back by 0 bases and J by 3 bases. Germline CDR1 MNHEY, CDR2 SMNVEV (reference sequence). This chain's CDR3 is CASSLSGGQGALYEQYF. In nucleotides, the CDR3 is TGTGCCAGCAGTTTATCGGGGGGCCAGGGGGCCCTCTACGAGCAGTACTTC.

The chain employs TRBV28 and TRBJ2-3, with 9 bases fitting TRBD1. V shed 2 bases, J shed 4 bases, and the junction held 1 base outside the gene matches. Germline CDR1 reads MDHEN; CDR2 reads SYDVKM. The CDR3 covers 14 residues. CDR3 sequence reads: CASSLGTGSDTQYF. The CDR3 coding sequence is TGTGCCAGCAGTTTAGGGACAGGGTCAGATACGCAGTATTTT.

The rearrangement joins TRBV11-2 to TRBJ1-3; a possible D gene is TRBD1 (6 bases). The V end lost 5 bases, the J end lost 0 bases, and 14 bases lay between the germline ends. The germline V gene has CDR1 SGHAT and CDR2 FQNNGV. The CDR3 length is 16 residues. CDR3 loop: CASSTRQESSGNTIYF. The DNA for the CDR3 is TGTGCCAGCAGCACCCGACAGGAGAGCTCTGGAAACACCATATATTTT. Based on the CDR3 plus reference TRBV11-2 and TRBJ1-3, the full variable domain is EAGVAQSPRYKIIEKRQSVAFWCNPISGHATLYWYQQILGQGPKLLIQFQNNGVVDDSQLPKDRFSAERLKGVDSTLKIQPAKLEDSAVYLCASSTRQESSGNTIYFGEGSWLTVV.

The V and J genes are TRBV27 and TRBJ2-7; 9 nucleotides align to TRBD2. The CDR3 totals 15 residues. Germline assignment: CDR1 MNHEY and CDR2 SMNVEV (reference sequence). The ends lost 0 bases at V and 6 bases at J; junction bases unmatched: 6. The chain's CDR3 is CASSLSLAGLSEQYF. CDR3 DNA: TGTGCCAGCAGTTTATCCCTAGCGGGGCTTTCCGAGCAGTACTTC.

The chain combines TRBV4-3 with TRBJ2-1; perhaps TRBD2 as D (5 bases). This CDR3 is 17 amino acids long. The V gene lost 4 bases and the J gene lost 0 bases, with 16 bases spanning the gap. Germline V lookup: CDR1 LGHNA, CDR2 YSLEER. This chain's CDR3 is CASSPASPAGSYNEQFF. In DNA, the CDR3 is TGCGCCAGCAGCCCCGCTAGCCCCGCGGGCTCCTACAATGAGCAGTTCTTC.

Comments on this clone: In the same sample, other DNA sequences code for this CDR3. The rearrangement links TRBV27 to TRBJ2-5, with 11 bases matching TRBD2. This CDR3 has 16 amino acids. The germline V gene has CDR1 MNHEY and CDR2 SMNVEV (reference sequence). With 1 base clipped from V and 4 bases from J, the junction kept 5 bases outside the gene matches. CDR3 in DNA: TGTGCCAGCAGTTTATTAGCGGGAGGGCCCCCAGAGACCCAGTACTTC. It codes for CASSLLAGGPPETQYF.

The chain carries TRBV4-1 and TRBJ2-3, with TRBD2 matching 10 bases. This CDR3 region has 14 residues. V gave up 4 bases and J gave up 3 bases; unmatched junction bases: 1. The germline CDR1 and CDR2 sequences are MGHRA and YSYEKL. The CDR3 spells CASSPGLATDTQYF. In nucleotides, the CDR3 is TGCGCCAGCAGCCCGGGACTAGCGACAGATACGCAGTATTTT.